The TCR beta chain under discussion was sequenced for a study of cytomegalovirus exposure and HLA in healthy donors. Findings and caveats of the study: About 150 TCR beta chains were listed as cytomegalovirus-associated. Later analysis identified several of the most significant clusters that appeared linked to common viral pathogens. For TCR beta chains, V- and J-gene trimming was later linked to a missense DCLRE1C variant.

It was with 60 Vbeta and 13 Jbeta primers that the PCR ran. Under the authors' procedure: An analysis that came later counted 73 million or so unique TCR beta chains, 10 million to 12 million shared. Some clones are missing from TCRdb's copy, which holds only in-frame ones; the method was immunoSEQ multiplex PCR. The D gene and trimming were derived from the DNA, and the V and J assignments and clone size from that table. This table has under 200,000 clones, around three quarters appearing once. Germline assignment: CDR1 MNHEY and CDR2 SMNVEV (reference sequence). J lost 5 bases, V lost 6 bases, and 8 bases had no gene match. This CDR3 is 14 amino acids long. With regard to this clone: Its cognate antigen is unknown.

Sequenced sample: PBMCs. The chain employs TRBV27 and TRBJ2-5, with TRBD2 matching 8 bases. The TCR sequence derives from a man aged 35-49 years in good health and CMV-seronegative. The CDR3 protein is CASRERGNGETQYF. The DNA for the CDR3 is TGTGCCAGCAGAGAGCGGGGGAACGGGGAGACCCAGTACTTC.